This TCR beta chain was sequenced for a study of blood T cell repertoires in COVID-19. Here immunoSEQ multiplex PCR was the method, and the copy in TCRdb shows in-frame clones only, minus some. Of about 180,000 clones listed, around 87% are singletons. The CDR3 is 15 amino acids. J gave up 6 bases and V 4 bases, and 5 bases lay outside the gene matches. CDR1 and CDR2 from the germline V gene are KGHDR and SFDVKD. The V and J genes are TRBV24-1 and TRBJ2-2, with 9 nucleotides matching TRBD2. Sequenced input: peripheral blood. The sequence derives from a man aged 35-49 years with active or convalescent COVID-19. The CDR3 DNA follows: TGTGCCACCAGTGACCCAAGACTAGCGGCCGGGGAGCTGTTTTTT. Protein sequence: CATSDPRLAAGELFF.